The next 28 T cell receptor beta chains were all read from a single sample in a study of blood T cell repertoires in COVID-19. Assay used: immunoSEQ multiplex PCR; TCRdb lists only in-frame clones, some missing. The repertoire has hundreds of thousands of clones, approximately 90% of them found once; the top ten carry around 5.8%. Specimen: PBMCs or T cells enriched from blood (not recorded which). The receptors come from a woman in her 40s who had recovered from COVID-19.

This clone was seen once. The chain has TRBV11-2 and TRBJ2-2, with 7 bases that match TRBD2. Looked up from germline, CDR1 is SGHAT and CDR2 is FQNNGV. This CDR3 has 12 residues. J was trimmed by 4 bases and V by 8 bases; bases with no gene match: 1. CDR3 loop: CASGEGTGELFF. The CDR3 bases are TGTGCCAGCGGGGAGGGCACCGGGGAGCTGTTTTTT.

The chain links TRBV5-4 to TRBJ2-3, with 12 bases fitting TRBD2. This CDR3 has 18 amino acids. With V trimmed by 0 bases and J by 0 bases, 5 bases remained unmatched. CDR1 and CDR2 from the germline V gene are SGHNT and YYREEE (reference sequence). CDR3 loop: CASSLDLTSGSSTDTQYF. The CDR3 region has the DNA TGTGCCAGCAGCTTGGATTTGACTAGCGGGAGTAGCACAGATACGCAGTATTTT.

This sequence joins TRBV2 and TRBJ2-1, with D perhaps matching TRBD2 (5 bases). Trimming left V 6 bases short and J 0 bases short, with 12 bases between. The CDR3 is made up of 15 amino acids. The germline V gene encodes CDR1 SNHLY and CDR2 FYNNEI. The CDR3 here is CASRREQSSYNEQFF. CDR3 DNA: TGTGCCAGCAGGAGGGAACAGAGCTCCTACAATGAGCAGTTCTTC. Variable domain in full (rest from reference TRBV2 and TRBJ2-1): EPEVTQTPSHQVTQMGQEVILRCVPISNHLYFYWYRQILGQKVEFLVSFYNNEISEKSEIFDDQFSVERPDGSNFTLKIRSTKLEDSAMYFCASRREQSSYNEQFFGPGTRLTVL.

The chain has TRBV19 and TRBJ1-2; TRBD1 aligns across 8 bases. The V gene end was trimmed by 2 bases and the J gene end by 8 bases; junction bases not matched to a gene: 7. In germline, CDR1 is LNHDA, CDR2 SQIVND (reference sequence). There are 14 residues in the CDR3. CDR3 nucleotide sequence: TGTGCCAGTAGTATATCGCAGGGGGCGCGGGGCTACACCTTC. Translation gives CASSISQGARGYTF. Looking up the rest from reference TRBV19 and TRBJ1-2 gives the full variable domain: DGGITQSPKYLFRKEGQNVTLSCEQNLNHDAMYWYRQDPGQGLRLIYYSQIVNDFQKGDIAEGYSVSREKKESFPLTVTSAQKNPTAFYLCASSISQGARGYTFGSGTRLTVV.

V usage is TRBV27 and J usage is TRBJ2-7, with D possibly TRBD1 on 6 matching bases. This CDR3 has 14 residues. The germline gives CDR1 MNHEY, CDR2 SMNVEV (reference sequence). Trimming stripped 6 bases from V and 3 bases from J, with 15 bases between. The CDR3 nucleotides are TGTGCCAGCAGAAAGAAAGGACAGTACTACGAGCAGTACTTC. It specifies CASRKKGQYYEQYF.

This chain uses TRBV15 with TRBJ2-1; no reliable D call. This CDR3 region has 15 residues. CDR1 is LNHNV and CDR2 is YYDKDF in the germline V gene (reference sequence). With 2 bases removed from V and 5 bases from J, the gap between germline ends came to 13 bases. The chain's CDR3 is CATSRPPTVDNEQFF. CDR3 nucleotide sequence: TGTGCCACCAGCAGACCCCCAACGGTGGACAATGAGCAGTTCTTC.

The chain is built from TRBV28 and TRBJ1-5; D is perhaps TRBD1 (5 bases). Germline lookup yields CDR1 MDHEN and CDR2 SYDVKM. The V end lost 6 bases, the J end lost 3 bases, and 12 bases lay between the germline ends. This CDR3 is built from 14 residues. CDR3 DNA: TGTGCCAGCAGGCGGGGACCGCCCAATCAGCCCCAGCATTTT. Translating it yields CASRRGPPNQPQHF.

The CDR3 region is CASSPRGGLYEQYF. DNA of the CDR3: TGTGCCAGCAGCCCTCGGGGGGGGTTATACGAGCAGTACTTC. The rearrangement joins TRBV14 to TRBJ2-7; 8 nucleotides match TRBD2. Germline CDR1 reads SGHDN; CDR2 reads FVKESK. V lost 4 bases, J lost 4 bases, and 6 bases stayed unmatched. This CDR3 has 14 residues.

The rearrangement links TRBV28 to TRBJ2-3; TRBD2 matches 7 bases. Germline V gene sequence: CDR1 MDHEN, CDR2 SYDVKM. Trimming removed 5 bases from V and 5 bases from J; junction bases left unmatched: 7. This CDR3 contains 14 residues. Here the CDR3 DNA reads TGTGCCAGCAGTATGGGAGGGGAGAAAGATACGCAGTATTTT. This encodes CASSMGGEKDTQYF.

This rearrangement joins TRBV2 to TRBJ2-1; 8 nucleotides match TRBD2. This CDR3 region has 15 residues. V was clipped by 5 bases and J by 9 bases; unmatched bases: 12. Germline CDR1 is SNHLY and CDR2 is FYNNEI. The CDR3 here is CASSKSGRRYGEQFF. The CDR3 DNA is TGTGCCAGCAGTAAGAGCGGGAGACGGTATGGTGAGCAGTTCTTC.

This clone was recorded only once. The V and J genes are TRBV10-3 and TRBJ1-1; the match to TRBD1 covers 8 bases. Germline trimming cut 4 bases from V and 4 bases from J; bases unmatched to any gene: 5. Germline lookup yields CDR1 ENHRY and CDR2 SYGVKD. CDR3 length equals 14 residues. The CDR3 sequence is CAISGGQVFTEAFF. As DNA, the CDR3 is TGTGCCATCAGTGGGGGACAGGTATTCACTGAAGCTTTCTTT.

V usage is TRBV11-3 and J usage is TRBJ1-1, with D possibly being TRBD1 (5 bases). Germline V lookup: CDR1 SGHNT, CDR2 YENEEA. The germline V and J ends were trimmed by 5 bases and 1 base, with 14 bases remaining between them. There are 15 residues in the CDR3. Written as DNA, the CDR3 is TGTGCCAGCAGCCGTGGCGGGGGTCGGAACACTGAAGCTTTCTTT. Its protein product is CASSRGGGRNTEAFF.

This clone has a single count. CDR3 DNA sequence: TGTGCCAGCAGCCCAGGCGGGGCCGTCTACAATGAGCAGTTCTTC. Translating gives CASSPGGAVYNEQFF. The V gene is TRBV11-3, the J gene TRBJ2-1; weak D call: TRBD2 (6 bases). The CDR3 runs 15 residues. Germline CDR1 is SGHNT and CDR2 is YENEEA. Trimming left V 5 bases short and J 3 bases short, with 14 bases between.

This chain joins TRBV2 and TRBJ1-4, with 12 nucleotides matching TRBD1. Germline CDR1 is SNHLY and CDR2 is FYNNEI. J gave up 7 bases and V 7 bases, and 16 bases lay outside the gene matches. There are 18 residues in the CDR3. CDR3 amino acids: CASKPKGGTGGFAEKLFF. CDR3 bases: TGTGCCAGCAAACCAAAGGGCGGGACAGGGGGCTTTGCTGAAAAACTGTTTTTT.

This clone has just a few counts. The chain employs TRBV3-1 (or the pseudogene TRBV3-2) and TRBJ2-7; D perhaps matches TRBD2 (6 bases). The CDR3 totals 17 residues. The V end lost 1 base, the J end lost 4 bases, and 20 bases lay between the germline ends. Looked up from germline, CDR1 is LGHDT and CDR2 is YNNKEL (reference sequence). The CDR3 sequence: CASSQGVGGTNPYEQYF. The CDR3 DNA reads as TGTGCCAGCAGCCAAGGGGTGGGCGGGACGAACCCTTACGAGCAGTACTTC.

This chain uses TRBV18 with TRBJ2-7; a weak D match, TRBD1 (6 bases). V was cut by 0 bases and J by 3 bases, with 6 bases left in between. The germline gives CDR1 KGHSH, CDR2 LQKENI. CDR3 length: 13 amino acids. This chain's CDR3 is CASSPPGGYEQYF. In DNA, the CDR3 is TGTGCCAGCTCACCACCAGGGGGCTACGAGCAGTACTTC.

This chain joins TRBV13 and TRBJ2-7; tentative D call: TRBD2 (5 bases). The CDR3 totals 13 residues. Trimming cost V 5 bases and J 5 bases, with 13 bases left between them. From germline, CDR1 is PRHDT and CDR2 FYEKMQ (reference sequence). The CDR3 region is CASSQRPKDEQYF. CDR3 bases: TGTGCCAGCAGCCAGCGGCCCAAGGACGAGCAGTACTTC.

V and J are TRBV24-1 and TRBJ1-5, with 7 bases fitting TRBD1. Losses at the gene ends were 5 bases for V and 5 bases for J; bases not matched to a gene: 8. The CDR3 contains 15 residues. In germline, CDR1 is KGHDR, CDR2 SFDVKD. The CDR3 DNA reads TGTGCCACCAGTGGCAGGGGGGTGGGGGATCAGCCCCAGCATTTT. Translation: CATSGRGVGDQPQHF.

This chain uses TRBV20-1 with TRBJ2-1; 9 bases map to TRBD2. CDR3 length: 14 amino acids. Losses at the gene ends were 5 bases for V and 10 bases for J; bases not matched to a gene: 12. Germline V gene lookup returns CDR1 DFQATT and CDR2 SNEGSKA (reference sequence). The CDR3 loop is CSACAGGPAGEQFF. As DNA, the CDR3 is TGCAGTGCTTGTGCGGGAGGGCCTGCCGGCGAGCAGTTCTTC.

V usage is TRBV7-2 and J usage is TRBJ2-5; tentatively, D is TRBD2 (5 bases). There are 14 residues in the CDR3. The V end was cut by 1 base, the J end by 1 base, with 7 bases between. Germline lookup yields CDR1 SGHTA and CDR2 FQGNSA. In DNA, the CDR3 is TGTGCCAGCAGCTTAGGACTACTCCAAGAGACCCAGTACTTC. It translates to CASSLGLLQETQYF.

DNA for the CDR3: TGTGCCAGTAGCAACAGGGCCTCCAATGAGCAGTTCTTC. Protein sequence: CASSNRASNEQFF. This chain connects TRBV19 to TRBJ2-1, with a weak D call TRBD1 (6 bases). Germline CDR1 reads LNHDA; CDR2 reads SQIVND (reference sequence). The CDR3 covers 13 residues. V was trimmed by 6 bases and J by 6 bases, leaving 12 bases between them.

The chain combines TRBV19 with TRBJ2-3; 12 nucleotides line up with TRBD2. Germline CDR1 and CDR2: LNHDA and SQIVND (reference sequence). The CDR3 sequence is 17 residues long. V lost 5 bases and J lost 5; bases outside the gene matches: 11. The CDR3 nucleotides are TGTGCCAGTAGTCCTTATACCCTAGCGGGAGGGGTAGATACGCAGTATTTT. Protein product: CASSPYTLAGGVDTQYF.

The rearrangement links TRBV19 to TRBJ1-5; TRBD1 is a possible D gene (5 bases). V was cut by 5 bases and J by 0 bases, with 14 bases left in between. CDR1 and CDR2 from the germline V gene are LNHDA and SQIVND (reference sequence). The CDR3 loop spans 16 amino acids. CDR3 residues: CASSAPAGYSNQPQHF. CDR3 coding DNA: TGTGCCAGTAGTGCCCCAGCAGGGTATAGCAATCAGCCCCAGCATTTT.

The chain links TRBV11-3 to TRBJ2-1, with 10 bases that match TRBD2. This CDR3 comprises 18 residues. Trimming at V came to 5 bases and at J to 0 bases, leaving 10 bases not matched to a gene. Germline CDR1 reads SGHNT; CDR2 reads YENEEA. The CDR3 sequence is CASSRPLAGVISYNEQFF. In DNA, the CDR3 is TGTGCCAGCAGCCGCCCGCTAGCGGGAGTGATCTCCTACAATGAGCAGTTCTTC.

The chain links TRBV28 to TRBJ1-5; 9 bases are a match to TRBD1. J lost 5 bases, V lost 6 bases, and 5 bases had no gene match. Germline CDR1 reads MDHEN; CDR2 reads SYDVKM. CDR3 size: 14 residues. This CDR3 is CASSADRGDQPQHF. CDR3 nucleotides: TGTGCCAGCAGCGCCGACAGGGGGGATCAGCCCCAGCATTTT.

The V call is TRBV15, the J call TRBJ2-3, with 8 bases aligning to TRBD2. V shed 0 bases and J 5 bases; nucleotides not matched to a gene: 4. The CDR3 covers 15 residues. Germline V gene data show CDR1 as LNHNV and CDR2 as YYDKDF (reference sequence). The CDR3 here is CATSRDFAGGDTQYF. CDR3 nucleotides: TGTGCCACCAGCAGAGATTTCGCGGGAGGAGATACGCAGTATTTT. The full variable domain, with the rest looked up from reference TRBV15 and TRBJ2-3, is DAMVIQNPRYQVTQFGKPVTLSCSQTLNHNVMYWYQQKSSQAPKLLFHYYDKDFNNEADTPDNFQSRRPNTSFCFLDIRSPGLGDTAMYLCATSRDFAGGDTQYFGPGTRLTVL.

The genes are TRBV9 and TRBJ2-2, with 9 nucleotides matching TRBD1. CDR3 length: 17 residues. The germline gives CDR1 SGDLS, CDR2 YYNGEE. The trim removed 0 bases at V and 2 bases at J, leaving 5 bases unmatched. The CDR3: CASSVGGQGINTGELFF. The CDR3 nucleotides are TGTGCCAGCAGCGTAGGGGGACAGGGAATTAACACCGGGGAGCTGTTTTTT.

This chain connects TRBV3-1 (or the pseudogene TRBV3-2) to TRBJ2-2; 8 positions agree with TRBD1. CDR1 is LGHDT, CDR2 YNNKEL, per germline (reference sequence). The CDR3 covers 16 residues. J lost 1 base, V lost 4 bases, and 5 bases had no gene match. The CDR3 DNA is TGTGCCAGCAGCCTCCGGGACAGGATGAACACCGGGGAGCTGTTTTTT. This sequence encodes CASSLRDRMNTGELFF.